The rows below give T cell receptor beta chains drawn from one sample of a study of T cells after yellow fever vaccination. TCRdb ran MiXCR on the 5' RACE reads and lists one entry per CDR3 protein. The table lists 200,000 to 300,000 distinct CDR3 sequences, over 10% of them singletons. The specimen was CD4+ T cells sorted from PBMCs, collected 45 days after the yellow fever booster vaccination. All receptors derive from a man younger than 45 who received the YFV17D yellow fever vaccine. Each CDR3 is given with its conserved first and last residue. The D gene is left open where the match is weak. Expanded clones are given a class, and other clones once, few, many or no size at all.

NA | TRBJ2-3 | 15 | TRBV11-3 | NA | TGTGCCAGCAGCCCGACGGGAGATAGCACAGATACGCAGTATTTT | CASSPTGDSTDTQYF
NA | TRBJ2-5 | 11 | TRBV30 | NA | TGTGCCTGGAGTGCCCCCAAGACCCAGTACTTC | CAWSAPKTQYF
NA | TRBJ2-7 | 16 | TRBV5-1 | TRBD2 | TGCGCCAGCAGCGAAAACACCGGGACTAGAGCCTACGAGCAGTACTTC | CASSENTGTRAYEQYF
NA | TRBJ2-1 | 14 | TRBV27 | NA | TGTGCCAGCGCTCAGCTAGGAGGCTACAATGAGCAGTTCTTC | CASAQLGGYNEQFF
NA | TRBJ1-1 | 14 | TRBV7-2 | NA | TGTGCCAGCAGCGCCTCGTCCAGGGGTAAGGGAGCTTTCTTT | CASSASSRGKGAFF
NA | TRBJ1-1 | 17 | TRBV20-1 | NA | TGCAGTGCTAGAGATCCGAGCCTTGGGGGCGGGAACACTGAAGCTTTCTTT | CSARDPSLGGGNTEAFF
few | TRBJ2-7 | 14 | TRBV5-6 | NA | TGTGCCAGCAGCTTCCAGCGGGCCTCCTACGAGCAGTACTTC | CASSFQRASYEQYF
NA | TRBJ2-1 | 15 | TRBV20-1 | TRBD1 | TGCAGTGCTTCCGCCGGGACAGGGGGATACAATGAGCAGTTCTTC | CSASAGTGGYNEQFF
few | TRBJ2-5 | 15 | TRBV4-3 | TRBD2 | TGCGCCAGCAGCCAAGACACTAGCGGGGGAGAGACCCAGTACTTC | CASSQDTSGGETQYF
NA | TRBJ2-7 | 14 | TRBV15 | NA | TGTGCCACCAGCAGCGGACTCTTCTCCTACGAGCAGTACTTC | CATSSGLFSYEQYF
NA | TRBJ2-7 | 14 | TRBV6-1 | NA | TGTGCCAGCAGTACGGCGCCACATCCCTACGAGCAGTACTTC | CASSTAPHPYEQYF